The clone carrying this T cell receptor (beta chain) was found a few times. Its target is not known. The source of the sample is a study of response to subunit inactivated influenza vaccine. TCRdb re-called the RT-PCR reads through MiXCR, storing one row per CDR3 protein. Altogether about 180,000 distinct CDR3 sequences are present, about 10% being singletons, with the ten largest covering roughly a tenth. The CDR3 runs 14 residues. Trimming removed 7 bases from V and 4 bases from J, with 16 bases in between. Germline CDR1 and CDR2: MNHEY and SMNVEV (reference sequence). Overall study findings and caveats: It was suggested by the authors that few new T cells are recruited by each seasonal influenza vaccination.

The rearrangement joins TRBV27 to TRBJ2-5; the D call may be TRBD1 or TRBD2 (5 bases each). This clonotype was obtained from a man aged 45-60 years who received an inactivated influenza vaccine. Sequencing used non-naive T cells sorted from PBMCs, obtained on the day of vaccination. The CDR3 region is CASNPVLGGETQYF. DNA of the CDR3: TGTGCCAGCAACCCAGTTCTTGGGGGAGAGACCCAGTACTTC.